This T cell receptor beta chain was sequenced during a study of cytomegalovirus exposure and HLA in healthy donors. Trimming removed 1 base from V and 0 bases from J; junction bases left unmatched: 3. Germline lookup yields CDR1 MNHEY and CDR2 SMNVEV (reference sequence). The CDR3 covers 15 residues. Study results and caveats: The authors later found TCR association rates varying by HLA locus, with DRB1 most and HLA-C fewest.

Amplification used 60 Vbeta primers and 13 Jbeta primers. Generated by immunoSEQ multiplex PCR, the TCRdb table keeps only in-frame clones and is missing some. Found here are some 150,000 clones, roughly 73% of them singletons; the top ten hold 13% to 15%. Notes on this clone: Its specificity is unknown.

Sequences were obtained from PBMCs. This rearrangement joins TRBV27 to TRBJ2-7; TRBD2 agrees at 7 bases. This receptor was identified in a human donor in good health. In DNA form, the CDR3 reads TGTGCCAGCAGTTTATTCGGCGGGAGCTCCTACGAGCAGTACTTC. It encodes CASSLFGGSSYEQYF.